A selection of T cell receptor beta chains follows, all from one sample in a study of T cell changes during pregnancy in multiple sclerosis. Produced via immunoSEQ multiplex PCR; TCRdb's table is partial and in-frame only. The table includes 25,000 to 35,000 clones, approximately 90% detected once. Here the sequenced sample was CD8+ T cells from peripheral blood mononuclear cells, taken in the first trimester of pregnancy. Receptor source: a female donor with multiple sclerosis, enrolled in a pregnancy study. Both conserved end residues are part of each CDR3. D genes are given only for firm matches. For some rows the clone size is stated as once, few or many, or as a class when expanded; others skip it.

D gene: -; clone size: -; V gene: TRBV7-2; J gene: TRBJ2-7; CDR3 protein: CASSLGRLYEQYF; CDR3 DNA: TGTGCCAGCAGCTTAGGGAGATTATACGAGCAGTACTTC
D gene: TRBD1; clone size: once; V gene: TRBV4-2; J gene: TRBJ2-7; CDR3 protein: CASSQLKDRGRYEQYF; CDR3 DNA: TGTGCCAGCAGCCAACTAAAGGACAGGGGGCGTTACGAGCAGTACTTC
D gene: -; clone size: -; V gene: TRBV19; J gene: TRBJ2-2; CDR3 protein: CASSMGPDKGIRIGELFF; CDR3 DNA: TGTGCCAGTAGTATGGGGCCGGACAAGGGTATCCGGATCGGGGAGCTGTTTTTT
D gene: TRBD2; clone size: -; V gene: TRBV7-9; J gene: TRBJ2-5; CDR3 protein: CASTPLGEGHKGETQYF; CDR3 DNA: TGTGCCAGCACCCCCTTGGGGGAGGGCCATAAGGGGGAGACCCAGTACTTC
D gene: TRBD2; clone size: few; V gene: TRBV7-8; J gene: TRBJ2-7; CDR3 protein: CASSLARLAGGYYEQYF; CDR3 DNA: TGTGCCAGCAGCTTAGCGAGGCTAGCGGGGGGGTACTACGAGCAGTACTTC
D gene: -; clone size: -; V gene: TRBV6-4; J gene: TRBJ2-2; CDR3 protein: CASSDSAGPTGELFF; CDR3 DNA: TGTGCCAGCAGTGACTCTGCGGGACCCACCGGGGAGCTGTTTTTT
D gene: -; clone size: few; V gene: TRBV13; J gene: TRBJ1-2; CDR3 protein: CASRLPAAYDGYTF; CDR3 DNA: TGTGCCAGCAGACTACCGGCCGCCTATGATGGCTACACCTTC
D gene: TRBD2; clone size: -; V gene: TRBV2; J gene: TRBJ2-3; CDR3 protein: CASSRLASSGPTDTQYF; CDR3 DNA: TGTGCCAGCAGTCGATTAGCCTCTAGCGGCCCCACAGATACGCAGTATTTT
D gene: TRBD1; clone size: -; V gene: TRBV28; J gene: TRBJ2-3; CDR3 protein: CASSPNRGPFTDTQYF; CDR3 DNA: TGTGCCAGCAGTCCGAACAGGGGCCCTTTCACAGATACGCAGTATTTT
D gene: -; clone size: -; V gene: TRBV30; J gene: TRBJ2-5; CDR3 protein: CAWSRTGGGTQYF; CDR3 DNA: TGTGCCTGGAGCCGTACCGGAGGCGGGACCCAGTACTTC
D gene: -; clone size: few; V gene: TRBV5-6; J gene: TRBJ1-3; CDR3 protein: CASSPGEGRSGNTIYF; CDR3 DNA: TGTGCCAGCAGCCCGGGGGAGGGCCGCTCTGGAAACACCATATATTTT
D gene: TRBD1; clone size: -; V gene: TRBV27; J gene: TRBJ1-5; CDR3 protein: CASSFGRGHQPQHF; CDR3 DNA: TGTGCCAGCAGTTTTGGCAGGGGGCACCAGCCCCAGCATTTT
D gene: TRBD2; clone size: -; V gene: TRBV13; J gene: TRBJ2-7; CDR3 protein: CASSLELAGGYEQYF; CDR3 DNA: TGTGCCAGCAGCTTAGAACTAGCGGGAGGGTACGAGCAGTACTTC
D gene: -; clone size: -; V gene: TRBV4-1; J gene: TRBJ1-2; CDR3 protein: CASSPLTANYGYTF; CDR3 DNA: TGCGCCAGCAGCCCATTGACAGCTAACTATGGCTACACCTTC
D gene: -; clone size: -; V gene: TRBV29-1; J gene: TRBJ2-2; CDR3 protein: CSVDASGTGELFF; CDR3 DNA: TGCAGCGTTGACGCCTCGGGGACCGGGGAGCTGTTTTTT
D gene: -; clone size: -; V gene: TRBV6-1; J gene: TRBJ2-7; CDR3 protein: CASSEGENRRYEQYF; CDR3 DNA: TGTGCCAGCAGTGAAGGAGAAAATCGTCGCTACGAGCAGTACTTC
D gene: -; clone size: -; V gene: TRBV6-4; J gene: TRBJ2-1; CDR3 protein: CASSDGGESYNEQFF; CDR3 DNA: TGTGCCAGCAGTGACGGGGGCGAATCCTACAATGAGCAGTTCTTC
D gene: -; clone size: -; V gene: TRBV4-1; J gene: TRBJ2-7; CDR3 protein: CASSQEERGRYEQYF; CDR3 DNA: TGCGCCAGCAGCCAAGAAGAACGGGGTCGCTACGAGCAGTACTTC
D gene: TRBD2; clone size: -; V gene: TRBV7-6; J gene: TRBJ2-2; CDR3 protein: CASSWTSTTGELFF; CDR3 DNA: TGTGCCAGCAGCTGGACTAGCACCACCGGGGAGCTGTTTTTT
D gene: TRBD2; clone size: -; V gene: TRBV7-8; J gene: TRBJ2-7; CDR3 protein: CASSLESGSGSYEQYF; CDR3 DNA: TGTGCCAGCAGCTTAGAGAGCGGGAGCGGGTCCTACGAGCAGTACTTC
D gene: -; clone size: once; V gene: TRBV9; J gene: TRBJ2-3; CDR3 protein: CASSVGLQAADTQYF; CDR3 DNA: TGTGCCAGCAGCGTAGGTCTACAGGCGGCAGATACGCAGTATTTT
D gene: TRBD1; clone size: -; V gene: TRBV29-1; J gene: TRBJ2-2; CDR3 protein: CSVEGLDRAGELFF; CDR3 DNA: TGCAGCGTTGAAGGGCTCGACAGGGCCGGGGAGCTGTTTTTT
D gene: -; clone size: -; V gene: TRBV6-4; J gene: TRBJ1-1; CDR3 protein: CASRDTLNTEAFF; CDR3 DNA: TGTGCCAGCAGGGACACTTTGAACACTGAAGCTTTCTTT
D gene: -; clone size: -; V gene: TRBV6-6; J gene: TRBJ1-6; CDR3 protein: CASSTGVLHF; CDR3 DNA: TGTGCCAGCAGTACAGGTGTCCTCCACTTT
D gene: -; clone size: once; V gene: TRBV19; J gene: TRBJ2-2; CDR3 protein: CASSIMAANTGELFF; CDR3 DNA: TGTGCCAGTAGTATCATGGCAGCGAACACCGGGGAGCTGTTTTTT
D gene: TRBD1; clone size: -; V gene: TRBV28; J gene: TRBJ2-1; CDR3 protein: CASRHRGADEQFF; CDR3 DNA: TGTGCCAGCAGACACAGGGGTGCAGATGAGCAGTTCTTC
D gene: -; clone size: -; V gene: TRBV11-2; J gene: TRBJ2-7; CDR3 protein: CASSSPPYEQYF; CDR3 DNA: TGTGCCAGCAGCTCCCCTCCCTACGAGCAGTACTTC
D gene: -; clone size: -; V gene: TRBV11-2; J gene: TRBJ1-1; CDR3 protein: CASSFGFNTEAFF; CDR3 DNA: TGTGCCAGCAGCTTCGGGTTCAACACTGAAGCTTTCTTT
D gene: -; clone size: -; V gene: TRBV27; J gene: TRBJ2-7; CDR3 protein: CASSLWTPPREHEQYF; CDR3 DNA: TGTGCCAGCAGTTTATGGACTCCCCCCCGCGAACACGAGCAGTACTTC
D gene: TRBD1; clone size: few; V gene: TRBV10-1; J gene: TRBJ1-1; CDR3 protein: CASSGQGAGEAFF; CDR3 DNA: TGCGCCAGCTCGGGACAGGGGGCCGGTGAAGCTTTCTTT
D gene: -; clone size: -; V gene: TRBV7-2; J gene: TRBJ2-1; CDR3 protein: CASSPLAGNEQFF; CDR3 DNA: TGTGCCAGCAGCCCCTTGGCGGGCAATGAGCAGTTCTTC